These 31 T cell receptor beta chains came from one sample sequenced in a study of blood T cell repertoires in COVID-19. TCRdb's copy holds only in-frame clones and misses some; the assay was immunoSEQ multiplex PCR. The table includes fewer than 110,000 clones, 70% to 90% detected once. The sequenced sample was peripheral blood. These receptors were taken from a man aged 45-65 years in a cohort sampled during active COVID-19.

CDR3 nucleotides: TGTGCCAGCAGCCCCTCAAGACAGGGACCCGGAGAGCAGTTCTTC. Its protein is CASSPSRQGPGEQFF. This chain joins TRBV7-6 and TRBJ2-1; 7 bases align to TRBD1. Looked up from germline, CDR1 is SGHVS and CDR2 is FNYEAQ. The CDR3 has 15 amino acids. The V and J ends lost 5 bases and 10 bases, in that order; junction bases with no gene match: 14.

V is TRBV5-1 and J is TRBJ2-2; no firm D call. The CDR3 runs 16 residues. Germline values: CDR1 SGHRS, CDR2 YFSETQ. Between the trimmed V and J ends, which lost 0 bases and 0 bases, there was a span of 9 bases. CDR3: CASSLEVRTNTGELFF. In DNA, the CDR3 is TGCGCCAGCAGCTTGGAGGTCAGGACGAACACCGGGGAGCTGTTTTTT.

This chain connects TRBV11-2 to TRBJ1-1; maybe TRBD1 (6 bases). The germline V gene has CDR1 SGHAT and CDR2 FQNNGV. Trimming removed 3 bases at V and 3 bases at J, with 11 bases between. This CDR3 has 14 amino acids. CDR3 bases: TGTGCCAGCAGCTTTTACAGGGAAGACACTGAAGCTTTCTTT. This sequence encodes CASSFYREDTEAFF.

The chain is built from TRBV11-2 and TRBJ2-7; 9 bases match TRBD1. The V gene end was trimmed by 3 bases and the J gene end by 7 bases; junction bases not matched to a gene: 7. CDR1 and CDR2 (germline): SGHAT, FQNNGV. This CDR3 region has 14 residues. CDR3 amino acids: CASSFSDRGYEQYV. CDR3 DNA: TGTGCCAGCAGCTTTTCGGACAGGGGTTATGAGCAGTACGTC.

The rearrangement joins TRBV25-1 to TRBJ2-7, with D perhaps matching TRBD1 (5 bases). Germline V CDR1 and CDR2: MGHDK, SYGVNS. V gave up 9 bases and J gave up 7 bases, with 7 bases separating them. This CDR3 spans 9 amino acids. DNA for the CDR3: TGTGCCAGGGGGCGGGAGCAGTACGTC. Translation gives CARGREQYV.

The chain is built from TRBV5-6 and TRBJ2-5; D remains unclear. The CDR3 totals 12 residues. Looked up from germline, CDR1 is SGHDT and CDR2 is YYEEEE. V lost 0 bases and J lost 5, with 5 bases in between. The CDR3 DNA follows: TGTGCCAGCAGCTTGGTTAGTGAGACCCAGTACTTC. Residues: CASSLVSETQYF.

The CDR3 nucleotides are TGTGCCAGCAGTTTATGGGCGGGGGCGACCACAGATACGCAGTATTTT. Protein: CASSLWAGATTDTQYF. The chain recombines TRBV27 with TRBJ2-3; D may be TRBD2 (7 bases). Germline V gives CDR1 MNHEY, CDR2 SMNVEV (reference sequence). The length of the CDR3 is 16 residues. V dropped 1 base and J dropped 2 bases, with 13 bases sitting between them.

This clone occurred a few times. The gene calls are TRBV28 and TRBJ1-5; 8 bases are a match to TRBD1. This CDR3 region has 19 residues. Trimming took 3 bases from V and 2 from J; bases not matched to a gene: 15. The V gene's germline CDR1 is MDHEN and CDR2 SYDVKM. The CDR3, as DNA: TGTGCCAGCAGTTTTTTTGGTCTCGGTCAGGGGGCTGGCAATCAGCCCCAGCATTTT. Translated, it gives CASSFFGLGQGAGNQPQHF.

V gene TRBV7-8 combines with J gene TRBJ1-1, with D maybe TRBD1 (6 bases). The CDR3 has 14 amino acids. The V gene's germline CDR1 is SGHVS and CDR2 FQNEAQ. V was cut by 5 bases and J by 0 bases, with 10 bases left in between. In DNA form, the CDR3 reads TGTGCCAGCAGCGTGGGACACTTGAACACTGAAGCTTTCTTT. It specifies CASSVGHLNTEAFF.

The chain joins TRBV5-1 to TRBJ2-4; perhaps TRBD2 as D (6 bases). Trimming removed 6 bases at V and 3 bases at J, with 19 bases between. The CDR3 sequence is 16 residues long. Per the germline V gene, CDR1 is SGHRS and CDR2 is YFSETQ. The CDR3 loop reads CASINPGRGIKNIQYF. CDR3 coding DNA: TGCGCCAGCATTAACCCAGGGCGGGGTATCAAAAACATTCAGTACTTC.

The genes are TRBV7-2 and TRBJ1-6; 10 bases map to TRBD1. V trimming: 5 bases; J trimming: 6 bases; junction bases outside the gene matches: 1. Germline CDR1 is SGHTA and CDR2 is FQGNSA. The CDR3 sequence is 14 residues long. As DNA, the CDR3 is TGTGCCAGCAGCCGGGACAGGGGTAATTCACCCCTCCACTTT. Translation: CASSRDRGNSPLHF. The variable domain in full, with the rest retrieved from reference TRBV7-2 and TRBJ1-6, is GAGVSQSPSNKVTEKGKDVELRCDPISGHTALYWYRQSLGQGLEFLIYFQGNSAPDKSGLPSDRFSAERTGGSVSTLTIQRTQQEDSAVYLCASSRDRGNSPLHFGNGTRLTVT.

The chain's CDR3 is CASSFQAGATDTQYF. As DNA, the CDR3 is TGTGCCAGCAGCTTTCAAGCGGGAGCCACAGATACGCAGTATTTT. The chain joins TRBV7-2 to TRBJ2-3, with 8 bases fitting TRBD2. Germline CDR1 SGHTA, CDR2 FQGNSA. The CDR3 contains 15 residues. V was pared by 3 bases and J by 2 bases, with 4 bases of the junction left unmatched.

The chain's CDR3 is CASNTGGRSSGAQETQYF. The CDR3 DNA reads as TGTGCCAGCAATACAGGGGGACGGTCTAGCGGGGCCCAAGAGACCCAGTACTTC. The chain links TRBV5-4 to TRBJ2-5; a possible D gene is TRBD2 (9 bases). Germline CDR1 reads SGHNT; CDR2 reads YYREEE (reference sequence). Deletions cut 6 bases from V and 1 base from J, with 25 bases between. This CDR3 has 18 amino acids.

This clone appeared once. DNA for the CDR3: TGTGCCAGCAGCTTTAATCAAGGGGGTATAGACGAGCAGTACTTC. Translating it yields CASSFNQGGIDEQYF. The J gene is TRBJ2-7, the V gene TRBV7-2; weak D call: TRBD1 (6 bases). This CDR3 spans 15 amino acids. Trimming left V 3 bases short and J 5 bases short, with 17 bases between. Per germline, CDR1 SGHTA and CDR2 FQGNSA.

The chain recombines TRBV7-8 with TRBJ1-1; D remains unclear. Between the trimmed V and J ends, which lost 5 bases and 1 base, there was a span of 11 bases. The CDR3 consists of 14 residues. Germline assignment: CDR1 SGHVS and CDR2 FQNEAQ. The CDR3 loop reads CASSPREGNTEAFF. The CDR3 nucleotides are TGTGCCAGCAGCCCCCGGGAGGGGAACACTGAAGCTTTCTTT.

This chain links TRBV11-2 with TRBJ2-1, with TRBD2 identical over 9 bases. The CDR3 covers 15 residues. Trimming took 3 bases from V and 7 from J; bases not matched to a gene: 7. Germline lookup yields CDR1 SGHAT and CDR2 FQNNGV. The CDR3 spells CASSFLAGKGNEQFF. The CDR3 bases are TGTGCCAGCAGCTTCCTAGCGGGGAAGGGTAATGAGCAGTTCTTC.

The sample holds one count of this clone. V and J are TRBV7-2 and TRBJ1-3, with a tentative D call TRBD1 (5 bases). CDR1 and CDR2 from the germline V gene are SGHTA and FQGNSA. V was shortened by 5 bases and J by 3 bases, with 14 bases between the two germline ends. This CDR3 is 15 amino acids long. In DNA, the CDR3 is TGTGCCAGCAGCCTACAGACCGGGGGTGGAAACACCATATATTTT. Its translation: CASSLQTGGGNTIYF.

The J gene is TRBJ1-1, the V gene TRBV5-1, with D tentatively TRBD1 (6 bases). Trimming removed 4 bases from V and 1 base from J, with 11 bases in between. CDR1 and CDR2 (germline): SGHRS, YFSETQ. The CDR3 covers 14 residues. The CDR3 bases are TGCGCCAGCAGCCGAGACAGGCAGAACACTGAAGCTTTCTTT. This translates into CASSRDRQNTEAFF.

The CDR3 DNA reads as TGTGCCACCAGTGATCCCAACGGCTCCTACAATGAGCAGTTCTTC. Residues: CATSDPNGSYNEQFF. V and J are TRBV24-1 and TRBJ2-1; D unclear. This CDR3 comprises 15 residues. The V end was cut by 3 bases, the J end by 0 bases, with 8 bases between. Per germline, CDR1 KGHDR and CDR2 SFDVKD.

The rearrangement links TRBV2 to TRBJ1-2; 9 nucleotides agree with TRBD1. The ends lost 7 bases at V and 4 bases at J; junction bases unmatched: 10. The CDR3 has 15 amino acids. The V gene's germline CDR1 is SNHLY and CDR2 FYNNEI. The CDR3, as DNA: TGTGCCAGCACTCGTCGGATGGGACAGGGCTATGGCTACACCTTC. Its translation: CASTRRMGQGYGYTF.

The V gene is TRBV4-3, the J gene TRBJ2-7, with 7 bases aligning to TRBD1. J was trimmed by 4 bases and V by 4 bases; bases with no gene match: 10. Germline V gives CDR1 LGHNA, CDR2 YSLEER. The CDR3 extends over 15 amino acids. DNA for the CDR3: TGCGCCAGCAGCCGGGTGACAGGGCCTTTATACGAGCAGTACTTC. This translates into CASSRVTGPLYEQYF.

The chain joins TRBV24-1 to TRBJ2-5; 8 bases align to TRBD1. Losses at the gene ends were 4 bases for V and 7 bases for J; bases not matched to a gene: 10. The CDR3 sequence is 15 residues long. Germline values: CDR1 KGHDR, CDR2 SFDVKD. The CDR3 bases are TGTGCCACCAGTGACCCTAGACAGGGGCGTAGGACCCAGTACTTC. It is translated as CATSDPRQGRRTQYF.

The chain is built from TRBV3-1 (or the pseudogene TRBV3-2) and TRBJ2-7; D is perhaps TRBD1 (5 bases). The CDR3 covers 14 residues. With 4 bases removed from V and 0 bases from J, the gap between germline ends came to 10 bases. CDR1 is LGHDT, CDR2 YNNKEL, per germline (reference sequence). CDR3 residues: CASSPGQGSYEQYF. CDR3 bases: TGTGCCAGCAGCCCCGGCCAGGGCTCCTACGAGCAGTACTTC.

V and J are TRBV15 and TRBJ2-5, with D possibly being TRBD1 (5 bases). The germline V gene encodes CDR1 LNHNV and CDR2 YYDKDF (reference sequence). Between the trimmed V and J ends, which lost 4 bases and 5 bases, there was a span of 23 bases. This CDR3 has 17 amino acids. The CDR3 loop is CATSTQGRVAREETQYF. CDR3 nucleotides: TGTGCCACCAGCACCCAGGGCAGAGTGGCCAGAGAGGAGACCCAGTACTTC.

The V and J genes are TRBV2 and TRBJ1-2; possibly TRBD1 for D (6 bases). The CDR3 covers 14 residues. V was cut by 4 bases and J by 5 bases, with 14 bases left in between. Per the germline V gene, CDR1 is SNHLY and CDR2 is FYNNEI. DNA for the CDR3: TGTGCCAGCAGTGCCGCAGGCAGGGGTTATGGCTACACCTTC. It codes for CASSAAGRGYGYTF.

The CDR3, as DNA: TGTGCCAGCGGGGGACAGCCTTTTTTGAATTCACCCCTCCACTTT. This translates into CASGGQPFLNSPLHF. V is TRBV9 and J is TRBJ1-6, with 7 bases matching TRBD1. Germline assignment: CDR1 SGDLS and CDR2 YYNGEE. The CDR3 is 15 amino acids. V lost 7 bases and J lost 7; bases outside the gene matches: 11.

The chain has TRBV5-6 and TRBJ1-2; no reliable D call. The CDR3 runs to 11 residues. V lost 3 bases to trimming and J lost 3 bases, with 3 bases between them. Germline CDR1 is SGHDT and CDR2 is YYEEEE. The CDR3 sequence: CASSSDYGYTF. The CDR3 DNA reads TGTGCCAGCAGCTCTGACTATGGCTACACCTTC.

J is TRBJ2-1 and V is TRBV29-1; TRBD1 might be the D (6 bases). The CDR3 is 12 amino acids. In germline, CDR1 is SQVTM, CDR2 ANQGSEA. Trimming pared 5 bases from V and 6 bases from J, leaving 11 bases between. The CDR3 reads CSVQGQINEQFF. The CDR3 DNA reads TGCAGCGTTCAAGGACAGATCAATGAGCAGTTCTTC.

The rearrangement uses TRBV7-3 and TRBJ2-1; 10 bases are shared with TRBD2. The V and J ends lost 1 base and 3 bases, in that order; junction bases with no gene match: 6. This CDR3 comprises 17 residues. Germline assignment: CDR1 SGHTA and CDR2 FQGTGA. Written as DNA, the CDR3 is TGTGCCAGCAGCTTAATTCCCCTAGCGGGGGTCTACAATGAGCAGTTCTTC. The encoded protein is CASSLIPLAGVYNEQFF.

This chain links TRBV6-1 with TRBJ1-3; 9 bases fit TRBD1. The trim removed 3 bases at V and 4 bases at J, leaving 10 bases unmatched. The germline gives CDR1 MNHNS, CDR2 SASEGT. CDR3 length: 17 amino acids. This chain's CDR3 is CASSDLPGQGLGNTIYF. The DNA for the CDR3 is TGTGCCAGCAGTGACTTACCGGGACAGGGTCTAGGAAACACCATATATTTT.

This chain links TRBV11-2 with TRBJ1-1, with 7 positions matching TRBD1. V lost 0 bases and J lost 7; bases outside the gene matches: 8. The CDR3 runs to 15 residues. CDR1 and CDR2 from the germline V gene are SGHAT and FQNNGV. The CDR3 nucleotides read TGTGCCAGCAGCTTAGATGGGCAGGGGGAAAGTGAAGCTTTCTTT. This encodes CASSLDGQGESEAFF.